These 18 T cell receptor beta chains were sequenced from one sample in a study of PD-L1 blockade in urothelial cancer. Repertoires were generated with immunoSEQ multiplex PCR, while TCRdb's copy carries only in-frame clones and drops some. The sample records about 100,000 clones, about 91% being singletons. The sequencing here drew on PBMCs, taken around atezolizumab (anti-PD-L1) treatment. The receptors come from a woman of 80 years or more with urothelial cancer.

The rearrangement links TRBV5-1 to TRBJ2-6; TRBD2 matches at 7 bases. Germline V gene data show CDR1 as SGHRS and CDR2 as YFSETQ. Trimming at V came to 2 bases and at J to 0 bases, leaving 2 bases not matched to a gene. The CDR3 covers 16 residues. CDR3 DNA: TGCGCCAGCAGCTTAAGCGGGAACTCTGGGGCCAACGTCCTGACTTTC. Protein sequence: CASSLSGNSGANVLTF.

V gene TRBV18 combines with J gene TRBJ2-3; 9 nucleotides align to TRBD2. CDR1 and CDR2 from the germline V gene are KGHSH and LQKENI. CDR3 length equals 15 residues. After removal of 3 bases from V and 1 base from J, the junction contained 2 bases not matched to a gene. CDR3 DNA sequence: TGTGCCAGCTCACCGACTAGCGGAGGCACAGATACGCAGTATTTT. This gives the protein CASSPTSGGTDTQYF.

The V call is TRBV9, the J call TRBJ2-3; perhaps TRBD2 as D (6 bases). The V end was cut by 0 bases, the J end by 0 bases, with 11 bases between. The CDR3 consists of 16 residues. CDR1 is SGDLS, CDR2 YYNGEE, per germline. The CDR3: CASSVEGGASTDTQYF. The CDR3, as DNA: TGTGCCAGCAGCGTAGAGGGCGGGGCCAGCACAGATACGCAGTATTTT.

The genes are TRBV9 and TRBJ1-2; possible D gene TRBD1, 6 bases. V lost 3 bases, J lost 7 bases, and 13 bases lay in between. In germline, CDR1 is SGDLS, CDR2 YYNGEE. This CDR3 region has 13 residues. The CDR3 DNA reads TGTGCCAGCAGCGCCCAGGGGTTGGGTGGCTACACCTTC. Its protein product is CASSAQGLGGYTF. Full variable domain (rest looked up from reference TRBV9 and TRBJ1-2): DSGVTQTPKHLITATGQRVTLRCSPRSGDLSVYWYQQSLDQGLQFLIQYYNGEERAKGNILERFSAQQFPDLHSELNLSSLELGDSALYFCASSAQGLGGYTFGSGTRLTVV.

The CDR3 region is CASSAAGTGGHEQYF. In nucleotides, the CDR3 is TGCGCCAGCAGCGCAGCAGGGACAGGGGGTCACGAGCAGTACTTC. This chain joins TRBV5-1 and TRBJ2-7; 11 bases align to TRBD1. CDR1 and CDR2 from the germline V gene are SGHRS and YFSETQ. Trimming took 4 bases from V and 5 from J; bases not matched to a gene: 8. The CDR3 has 15 amino acids.

This chain uses TRBV28 with TRBJ2-7, with 8 positions matching TRBD2. The CDR3 loop spans 14 amino acids. V gave up 7 bases and J gave up 2 bases; unmatched junction bases: 7. Germline assignment: CDR1 MDHEN and CDR2 SYDVKM. The chain's CDR3 is CASISRGGTYEQYF. CDR3 nucleotide sequence: TGTGCCAGCATTAGTCGGGGGGGTACCTACGAGCAGTACTTC.

This clone has a single count. The chain is built from TRBV6-5 and TRBJ2-7; TRBD1 agrees at 9 bases. Germline V gene data show CDR1 as MNHEY and CDR2 as SVGAGI. The CDR3 contains 13 residues. V shed 5 bases and J 8 bases; nucleotides not matched to a gene: 7. This CDR3 is CASSPGQGFKQYF. In DNA, the CDR3 is TGTGCCAGCAGTCCTGGACAGGGGTTCAAGCAGTACTTC.

This chain joins TRBV6-1 and TRBJ2-7, with D unclear. The V gene's germline CDR1 is MNHNS and CDR2 SASEGT. The length of the CDR3 is 15 residues. V was cut by 10 bases and J by 0 bases, with 19 bases left in between. DNA of the CDR3: TGTGCCATTTTTAGGAGCGAGCAAGTCTCCTACGAGCAGTACTTC. This sequence encodes CAIFRSEQVSYEQYF.

DNA of the CDR3: TGTGCCAGCAGCGTAAAACAGATGAACACTGAAGCTTTCTTT. This gives the protein CASSVKQMNTEAFF. The V gene is TRBV9, the J gene TRBJ1-1; D call uncertain. The CDR3 has 14 residues. Germline CDR1 and CDR2: SGDLS and YYNGEE. V was cut by 1 base and J by 0 bases, with 7 bases left in between.

This rearrangement joins TRBV30 to TRBJ1-1; D gene uncertain. V gave up 0 bases and J gave up 4 bases, with 6 bases separating them. The CDR3 consists of 12 residues. The germline V gene has CDR1 GTSNPN and CDR2 SVGIG (reference sequence). The CDR3 region is CAWSVGGTEAFF. DNA for the CDR3: TGTGCCTGGAGTGTAGGAGGCACTGAAGCTTTCTTT.

The rearrangement links TRBV5-1 to TRBJ2-1; D might be TRBD1 (6 bases). CDR3 size: 14 residues. The germline gives CDR1 SGHRS, CDR2 YFSETQ. V was pared by 1 base and J by 7 bases, with 12 bases between. CDR3 nucleotides: TGCGCCAGCAGCTTGCAGGGGACCGAGAATGAGCAGTTCTTC. This sequence encodes CASSLQGTENEQFF.

V usage is TRBV9 and J usage is TRBJ2-7; D perhaps matches TRBD2 (7 bases). This CDR3 is built from 16 residues. V lost 6 bases and J lost 7, with 26 bases in between. Germline V gives CDR1 SGDLS, CDR2 YYNGEE. In nucleotides, the CDR3 is TGTGCCAGCACCCGAGGGGGGGCATGGGGTCGGGGGGAGCAGTACTTC. It encodes CASTRGGAWGRGEQYF.

The V call is TRBV28, the J call TRBJ1-1; 7 nucleotides line up with TRBD1. The CDR3 has 16 residues. V shed 5 bases, J shed 0 bases, and the junction held 9 bases outside the gene matches. Germline CDR1 and CDR2: MDHEN and SYDVKM. As DNA, the CDR3 is TGTGCCAGCAGTATTGGGGACAGCCTCATGAACACTGAAGCTTTCTTT. Translation: CASSIGDSLMNTEAFF.

V gene TRBV19 combines with J gene TRBJ1-1; 10 bases match TRBD1. Looked up from germline, CDR1 is LNHDA and CDR2 is SQIVND (reference sequence). This CDR3 comprises 13 residues. With V trimmed by 8 bases and J by 0 bases, 0 bases remained unmatched. CDR3: CASGTGVNTEAFF. The CDR3 nucleotides read TGTGCCAGTGGGACAGGGGTGAACACTGAAGCTTTCTTT.

V usage is TRBV7-9 and J usage is TRBJ1-1; maybe TRBD1 (5 bases). CDR1 SEHNR and CDR2 FQNEAQ come from the germline V gene (reference sequence). CDR3 length: 15 amino acids. The V gene lost 6 bases and the J gene lost 0 bases, with 14 bases spanning the gap. This chain's CDR3 is CASSGRDFMNTEAFF. For the CDR3, the DNA is TGTGCCAGCAGTGGCAGGGACTTCATGAACACTGAAGCTTTCTTT.

This sequence joins TRBV4-2 and TRBJ2-1; TRBD2 matches 10 bases. V dropped 1 base and J dropped 8; count of bases not matched to a gene: 8. Germline V lookup: CDR1 LGHNA, CDR2 YNFKEQ. The CDR3 is made up of 16 amino acids. CDR3 amino acids: CASSQVGLAEAHEQFF. In DNA form, the CDR3 reads TGTGCCAGCAGCCAAGTAGGACTAGCGGAGGCCCATGAGCAGTTCTTC.

The chain recombines TRBV7-8 with TRBJ2-3, with a tentative D call TRBD1 (6 bases). CDR3 length equals 12 residues. From germline, CDR1 is SGHVS and CDR2 FQNEAQ. Trimming removed 4 bases at V and 8 bases at J, with 10 bases between. As DNA, the CDR3 is TGTGCCAGCAGCTCGTTAGGGGGTACGCAGTATTTT. It translates to CASSSLGGTQYF.

J is TRBJ1-4 and V is TRBV29-1, with 7 bases identical to TRBD1. This CDR3 contains 15 residues. Per the germline V gene, CDR1 is SQVTM and CDR2 is ANQGSEA. The V and J ends lost 3 bases and 7 bases, in that order; junction bases with no gene match: 11. In DNA form, the CDR3 reads TGCAGCGTTGAGCTTCCCAGGGGGATGGGTGAAAAACTGTTTTTT. Amino acids: CSVELPRGMGEKLFF.